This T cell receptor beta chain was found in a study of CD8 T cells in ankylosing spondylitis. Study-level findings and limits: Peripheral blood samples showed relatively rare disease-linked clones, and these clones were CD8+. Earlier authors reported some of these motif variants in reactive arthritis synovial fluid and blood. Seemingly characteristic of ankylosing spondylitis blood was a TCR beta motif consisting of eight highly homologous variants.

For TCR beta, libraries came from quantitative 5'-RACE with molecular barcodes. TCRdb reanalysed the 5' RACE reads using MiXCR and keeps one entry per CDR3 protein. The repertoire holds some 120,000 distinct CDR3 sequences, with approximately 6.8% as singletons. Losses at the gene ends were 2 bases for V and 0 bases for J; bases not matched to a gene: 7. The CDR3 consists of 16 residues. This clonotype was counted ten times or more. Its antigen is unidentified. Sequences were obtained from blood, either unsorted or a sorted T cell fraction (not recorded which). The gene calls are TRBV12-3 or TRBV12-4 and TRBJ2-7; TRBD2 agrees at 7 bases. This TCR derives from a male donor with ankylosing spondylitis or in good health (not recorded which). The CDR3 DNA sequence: TGTGCCAGCAGTTTATGGGGTAGCGGGCTCTCCTACGAGCAGTACTTC. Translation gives CASSLWGSGLSYEQYF.